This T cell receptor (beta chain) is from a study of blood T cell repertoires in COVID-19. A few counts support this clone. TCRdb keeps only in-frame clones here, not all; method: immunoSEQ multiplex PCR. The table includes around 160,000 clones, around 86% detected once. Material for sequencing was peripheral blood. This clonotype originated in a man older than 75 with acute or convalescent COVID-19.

CDR3 nucleotide sequence: TGTGCCAGCAGCGTAGGGACAGACCCCAGCTCCTATAATTCACCCCTCCACTTT. Translated: CASSVGTDPSSYNSPLHF. V gene TRBV9 combines with J gene TRBJ1-6; D is perhaps TRBD1 (6 bases). The CDR3 length is 18 residues. Germline CDR1 and CDR2: SGDLS and YYNGEE. The ends were cut back, 0 bases at V and 0 bases at J, with 13 bases in the middle.